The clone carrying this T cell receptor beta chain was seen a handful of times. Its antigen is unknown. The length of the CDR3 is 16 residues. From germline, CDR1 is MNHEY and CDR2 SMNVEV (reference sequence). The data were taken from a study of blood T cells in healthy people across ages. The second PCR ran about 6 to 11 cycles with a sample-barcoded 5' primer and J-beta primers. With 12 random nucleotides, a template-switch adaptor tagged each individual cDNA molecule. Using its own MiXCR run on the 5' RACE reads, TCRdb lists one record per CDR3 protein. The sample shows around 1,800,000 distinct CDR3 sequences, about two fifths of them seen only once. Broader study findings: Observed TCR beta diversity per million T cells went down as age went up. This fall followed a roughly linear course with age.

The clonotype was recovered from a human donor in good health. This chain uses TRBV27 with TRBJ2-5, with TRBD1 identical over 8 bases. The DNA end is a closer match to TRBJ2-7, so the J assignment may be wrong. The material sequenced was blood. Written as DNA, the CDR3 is TGTGCCAGCTCCATAAGAGTAACAGGGGGAAGTGGCGAGCAGTACTTC. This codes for CASSIRVTGGSGEQYF.